Listed here is a single T cell receptor (beta chain). Other DNA sequences of this sample code for an identical CDR3. This sample is part of a study of blood T cell repertoires in COVID-19. Assay: immunoSEQ multiplex PCR; the TCRdb copy retains only in-frame clones and omits some. The data show roughly 110,000 clones, with approximately 88% seen just once and about 4% held by the top ten. Trimming removed 0 bases from V and 0 bases from J, with 12 bases in between. Germline CDR1 is LNHDA and CDR2 is SQIVND (reference sequence). This CDR3 is built from 17 residues. V usage is TRBV19 and J usage is TRBJ2-4, with a weak D call TRBD2 (6 bases). Input material: peripheral blood. This TCR came from a human donor in a cohort sampled during active COVID-19. The CDR3 loop reads CASSIDGDSLAKNIQYF. As DNA, the CDR3 is TGTGCCAGTAGTATAGACGGGGACTCCTTAGCCAAAAACATTCAGTACTTC.